The T cell receptor (beta chain) described here comes from a study of blood T cells in healthy people across ages. Donation came from healthy Caucasian individuals in Russia who were aged 6 to 90. As to this clonotype: The germline gene is not matched at one end of the junction; a read error may be the cause.

With a J-beta primer mix and a sample-barcoded 5' primer, a second PCR ran about 7 to 12 cycles. Using its own MiXCR run on the 5' RACE reads, TCRdb lists one record per CDR3 protein. Found here are more than 900,000 distinct CDR3 sequences, approximately 25% of them singletons; the top ten hold less than 0.75%. Per germline, CDR1 MDHEN and CDR2 SYDVKM. The CDR3 extends over 15 amino acids. The sample also formed part of further work on T cells of mothers and their children. That investigation notes: A primer called M1S, used in the second PCR, added sample barcodes and 2-4 random nucleotides.

The sequence was collected from a girl aged 2-10 years in good health. Input material: blood. This chain uses TRBV28 with TRBJ1-1; D is uncertain. The CDR3 coding sequence is TGTGTCAGCAGTTTGTTTCGGGGTTATGATACTGAAGCTTTCTTT. It encodes CVSSLFRGYDTEAFF.